A selection of T cell receptor beta chains follows, all from one sample in a study of shared clonotypes between healthy human individuals. Profiled with immunoSEQ multiplex PCR; TCRdb holds only in-frame clones, not every one. The table includes roughly 1,000,000 clones, around 82% detected once. Sequencing input: memory CD4+ T cells from PBMCs. The receptors were sampled from a man in his late teens or twenties in good health. Some clones in this sample may be carry-over from other donors' samples. CDR3s include the opening cysteine and the closing phenylalanine or tryptophan. The order of the fields is clone size, D gene, V gene, J gene, CDR3 length, CDR3 DNA, CDR3 protein. The D gene is left open where the match is weak. For some rows the clone size is stated as once, few or many, or as a class when expanded; others skip it.

size: .
D: .
V: TRBV28
J: TRBJ2-5
length: 14
DNA: TGTGCCAGCAGTTTGGGCGGGCGGGTAGAGACCCAGTACTTC
CDR3: CASSLGGRVETQYF

size: .
D: .
V: TRBV4-1
J: TRBJ2-3
length: 16
DNA: TGCGCCAGCAGCCAAGAAGGCGGGGCCTACACAGATACGCAGTATTTT
CDR3: CASSQEGGAYTDTQYF

size: .
D: .
V: TRBV15
J: TRBJ1-1
length: 13
DNA: TGTGCCACCAGCCCCCTGGTGAACACTGAAGCTTTCTTT
CDR3: CATSPLVNTEAFF

size: .
D: TRBD1
V: TRBV5-5
J: TRBJ1-3
length: 16
DNA: TGTGCCAGCAGCCCAAAGGGACAGAGCGGAGGGAACACCATATATTTT
CDR3: CASSPKGQSGGNTIYF

size: .
D: TRBD2
V: TRBV30
J: TRBJ2-5
length: 14
DNA: TGTGCCTGGAAGCGACTAGCGGCCCAAGAGACCCAGTACTTC
CDR3: CAWKRLAAQETQYF

size: many
D: TRBD2
V: TRBV5-1
J: TRBJ2-1
length: 14
DNA: TGCGCCAGCAGCTTGAATAGCGGGAGGAGTCCGCAGTTCTTC
CDR3: CASSLNSGRSPQFF

size: .
D: .
V: TRBV18
J: TRBJ2-2
length: 13
DNA: TGTGCCAGCTCACCACCATCCAGGTTGGAGCTGTTTTTT
CDR3: CASSPPSRLELFF

size: .
D: .
V: TRBV5-1
J: TRBJ2-1
length: 13
DNA: TGCGCCAGCAGCCCAACCGCACAGGGAGTCGTGTTCTTC
CDR3: CASSPTAQGVVFF

size: .
D: .
V: TRBV28
J: TRBJ2-3
length: 15
DNA: TGTGCCAGCAGTTTTGGGGGTTCTAGCACAGATACGCAGTATTTT
CDR3: CASSFGGSSTDTQYF

size: once
D: TRBD2
V: TRBV28
J: TRBJ2-1
length: 16
DNA: TGTGCCAGCAACCCCACCGGGACTAGCGGGATGAATGAGCAGTTCTTC
CDR3: CASNPTGTSGMNEQFF

size: .
D: .
V: TRBV27
J: TRBJ2-7
length: 16
DNA: TGTGCCAGCACCCCCCTTGAGGCAGGGAATTGGTACGAGCAGTACTTC
CDR3: CASTPLEAGNWYEQYF

size: .
D: .
V: TRBV6-1
J: TRBJ2-3
length: 13
DNA: TGTGCCAGCCAGGTCGGGCTCACAGATACGCAGTATTTT
CDR3: CASQVGLTDTQYF

size: .
D: .
V: TRBV5-1
J: TRBJ2-7
length: 15
DNA: TGCGCCAGCAGCCCTGTGGTCGCGGGGACCTACGAGCAGTACTTC
CDR3: CASSPVVAGTYEQYF

size: .
D: .
V: TRBV5-8
J: TRBJ2-7
length: 11
DNA: TGTGCCAGCAGCGTATACTACGAGCAGTACTTC
CDR3: CASSVYYEQYF

size: .
D: .
V: TRBV7-8
J: TRBJ1-1
length: 13
DNA: TGTGCCAGCAGCTTAATCCGGGAAACTGAAGCTTTCTTT
CDR3: CASSLIRETEAFF

size: once
D: TRBD2
V: TRBV30
J: TRBJ2-1
length: 14
DNA: TGTGCCTGGAGTGTACTAGCGCAATACAATGAGCAGTTCTTC
CDR3: CAWSVLAQYNEQFF

size: .
D: .
V: TRBV7-2
J: TRBJ1-1
length: 18
DNA: TGTGCCAGCAGCTTACTGGTTTCGGGCGAGGGTGGGCGGACTGAAGCTTTCTTT
CDR3: CASSLLVSGEGGRTEAFF

size: once
D: .
V: TRBV2
J: TRBJ2-7
length: 15
DNA: TGTGCCAGCAGTTCTACGACGAGACCCGAGAACGAGCAGTACTTC
CDR3: CASSSTTRPENEQYF

size: .
D: .
V: TRBV27
J: TRBJ1-1
length: 11
DNA: TGTGCCAGCAGCGGTGACAGTATGGCTTTCTTT
CDR3: CASSGDSMAFF

size: .
D: .
V: TRBV28
J: TRBJ1-2
length: 13
DNA: TGTGCCAGCAGTTTGGGGGGTGGATATGGCTACACCTTC
CDR3: CASSLGGGYGYTF

size: .
D: .
V: TRBV28
J: TRBJ1-3
length: 19
DNA: TGTGCCAGCAGTTTATACTGGAGGACCAGGTCGTACCCCGTAAACACCATATATTTT
CDR3: CASSLYWRTRSYPVNTIYF

size: .
D: .
V: TRBV6-1
J: TRBJ2-5
length: 14
DNA: TGTGCCAGCAGATCACAAACTTATCAAGAGACCCAGTACTTC
CDR3: CASRSQTYQETQYF

size: few
D: .
V: TRBV7-9
J: TRBJ1-1
length: 15
DNA: TGTGCCAGCAGCCCGAGCGAGAGGAAGAACACTGAAGCTTTCTTT
CDR3: CASSPSERKNTEAFF